A selection of T cell receptor beta chains follows, all from one sample in a study of blood T cell repertoires in COVID-19. Sequenced by immunoSEQ multiplex PCR; TCRdb stores in-frame clones only, minus some. The sample carries tens of thousands of clones, roughly 82% recorded once. The material sequenced was peripheral blood. The receptor set was obtained from a man aged 45-65 years with active or convalescent COVID-19. Both conserved end residues are part of each CDR3.

V gene,CDR3 protein
TRBV19,CASTAQGGNEKLFF
TRBV27,CASSLSTSGGYTDTQYF
TRBV5-1,CASSFASGGKDTQYF
TRBV18,CASSPGGGRYTEAFF
TRBV14,CASSQAGSSGGKDTQYF
TRBV6-1,CASSETGKNQPQHF
TRBV5-4,CASSLAMTKQETQYF
TRBV25-1,CASRRVEEKLFF
TRBV3-1/TRBV3-2,CASSHGTGGYGYTF
TRBV3-1/TRBV3-2,CASSYGEGELFF
TRBV5-1,CASSLGQGAVTGELFF
TRBV3-1/TRBV3-2,CASSQVQGNEQFF
TRBV5-1,CASSRDGSYSYEQYF
TRBV7-9,CASSPGLFGGNTIYF
TRBV5-6,CASSLGQMIGYTF
TRBV12-3/TRBV12-4,CASSQGRGETQYF
TRBV28,CASSLSQGGTQPQHF
TRBV5-8,CASSARLSGYTF
TRBV5-1,CASSIGQGRHNEQFF